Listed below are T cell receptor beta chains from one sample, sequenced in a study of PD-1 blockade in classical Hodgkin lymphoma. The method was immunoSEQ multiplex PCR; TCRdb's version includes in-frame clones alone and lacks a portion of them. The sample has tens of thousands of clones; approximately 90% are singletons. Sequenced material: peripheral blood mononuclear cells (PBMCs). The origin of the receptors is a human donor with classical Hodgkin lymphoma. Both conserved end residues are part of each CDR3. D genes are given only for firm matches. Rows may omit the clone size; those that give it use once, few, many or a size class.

CDR3: CASSALAGLGDEQFF; DNA: TGTGCCAGCAGTGCACTAGCGGGCTTGGGCGATGAGCAGTTCTTC; V: TRBV25-1; J: TRBJ2-1; D: TRBD2; size: .
CDR3: CASSLLAGGFTDTQYF; DNA: TGTGCCAGCAGCCTCCTAGCGGGAGGATTCACAGATACGCAGTATTTT; V: TRBV7-9; J: TRBJ2-3; D: TRBD2; size: .
CDR3: CATSRGPSGITDTQYF; DNA: TGTGCCACCAGCAGAGGTCCTAGCGGGATTACAGATACGCAGTATTTT; V: TRBV15; J: TRBJ2-3; D: TRBD2; size: .
CDR3: CASSKQDSNQPQHF; DNA: TGTGCCAGCAGCAAACAGGATAGCAATCAGCCCCAGCATTTT; V: TRBV21-1; J: TRBJ1-5; D: .; size: few
CDR3: CASSFSGQGDYGYTF; DNA: TGTGCCAGCAGCTTCTCCGGACAGGGGGACTATGGCTACACCTTC; V: TRBV7-2; J: TRBJ1-2; D: TRBD1; size: .
CDR3: CASSLVRTGNTIYF; DNA: TGTGCCAGCAGCTTGGTACGGACTGGAAACACCATATATTTT; V: TRBV5-6; J: TRBJ1-3; D: .; size: once
CDR3: CAIRELGGETQYF; DNA: TGTGCCATCAGAGAGCTGGGAGGAGAGACCCAGTACTTC; V: TRBV10-3; J: TRBJ2-5; D: .; size: .
CDR3: CASSLQGSNQPQHF; DNA: TGTGCCAGCAGCCTCCAGGGAAGCAATCAGCCCCAGCATTTT; V: TRBV27; J: TRBJ1-5; D: .; size: .
CDR3: CASSRGLAEPYEQYF; DNA: TGTGCCAGCAGCCGGGGACTAGCGGAGCCCTACGAGCAGTACTTC; V: TRBV9; J: TRBJ2-7; D: TRBD2; size: .
CDR3: CAISEGVNQPQHF; DNA: TGTGCCATCAGTGAAGGGGTTAATCAGCCCCAGCATTTT; V: TRBV10-3; J: TRBJ1-5; D: .; size: .
CDR3: CASSYDAFNEQYF; DNA: TGTGCCAGCAGTTACGACGCCTTCAACGAGCAGTACTTC; V: TRBV6-5; J: TRBJ2-7; D: .; size: .
CDR3: CASSPRGRADTQYF; DNA: TGTGCCAGCTCCCCCCGGGGGCGTGCAGATACGCAGTATTTT; V: TRBV9; J: TRBJ2-3; D: .; size: .
CDR3: CASSRTSGGNTGELFF; DNA: TGTGCCAGCAGCAGGACTAGCGGGGGTAACACCGGGGAGCTGTTTTTT; V: TRBV7-9; J: TRBJ2-2; D: TRBD2; size: .
CDR3: CASSIASPPGRREKLFF; DNA: TGTGCCAGTAGTATTGCCTCCCCCCCGGGACGTCGCGAAAAACTGTTTTTT; V: TRBV19; J: TRBJ1-4; D: .; size: .
CDR3: CASSLRANYNEQFF; DNA: TGTGCCAGCAGCTTACGGGCAAACTACAATGAGCAGTTCTTC; V: TRBV7-2; J: TRBJ2-1; D: .; size: .
CDR3: CASSQGKGGSLNTEAFF; DNA: TGCGCCAGCAGCCAAGGGAAGGGAGGTTCTCTGAACACTGAAGCTTTCTTT; V: TRBV4-1; J: TRBJ1-1; D: .; size: .
CDR3: CASSQDRAAKTDTQYF; DNA: TGTGCCAGCAGCCAAGATCGCGCGGCTAAAACAGATACGCAGTATTTT; V: TRBV14; J: TRBJ2-3; D: .; size: .
CDR3: CASSLAAGTGELFF; DNA: TGTGCTAGCAGCTTAGCGGCCGGGACCGGGGAGCTGTTTTTT; V: TRBV7-7; J: TRBJ2-2; D: .; size: .
CDR3: CASSITAGDPNTGELFF; DNA: TGTGCCAGTAGTATAACAGCGGGAGATCCGAACACCGGGGAGCTGTTTTTT; V: TRBV19; J: TRBJ2-2; D: TRBD2; size: .
CDR3: CASSRGLANEQFF; DNA: TGTGCCAGCAGCCGGGGACTAGCCAATGAGCAGTTCTTC; V: TRBV28; J: TRBJ2-1; D: TRBD2; size: .
CDR3: CASSGTPGHEQYF; DNA: TGTGCCAGCAGCGGGACTCCCGGGCACGAGCAGTACTTC; V: TRBV5-5; J: TRBJ2-7; D: .; size: .
CDR3: CATSRDFARVDEQFF; DNA: TGTGCCACCAGCAGAGATTTCGCCAGGGTGGATGAGCAGTTCTTC; V: TRBV15; J: TRBJ2-1; D: .; size: .
CDR3: CASSPLGQNYEQYF; DNA: TGTGCCAGCTCACCACTAGGACAGAATTACGAGCAGTACTTC; V: TRBV18; J: TRBJ2-7; D: .; size: .
CDR3: CASSLADTQYF; DNA: TGTGCCAGCAGTTTGGCAGATACGCAGTATTTT; V: TRBV27; J: TRBJ2-3; D: .; size: .
CDR3: CASSGENTGELFF; DNA: TGTGCCAGCAGTGGGGAGAACACCGGGGAGCTGTTTTTT; V: TRBV11-3; J: TRBJ2-2; D: .; size: .
CDR3: CASSLGLVWGVGDTQYF; DNA: TGCGCCAGCAGCTTGGGATTGGTTTGGGGGGTCGGAGATACGCAGTATTTT; V: TRBV5-1; J: TRBJ2-3; D: .; size: once
CDR3: CASSISALRDEQYF; DNA: TGTGCCAGTAGTATATCGGCCCTGAGGGACGAGCAGTACTTC; V: TRBV19; J: TRBJ2-7; D: .; size: .
CDR3: CATSRVAGSTDTQYF; DNA: TGTGCCACCAGCAGAGTAGCGGGGAGCACAGATACGCAGTATTTT; V: TRBV15; J: TRBJ2-3; D: TRBD2; size: .
CDR3: CASSPRRYGYTF; DNA: TGTGCCAGCAGTCCCAGGCGCTATGGCTACACCTTC; V: TRBV28; J: TRBJ1-2; D: .; size: .
CDR3: CASSLTEQNIQYF; DNA: TGTGCCAGCAGCTTAACAGAACAAAACATTCAGTACTTC; V: TRBV7-3; J: TRBJ2-4; D: .; size: .
CDR3: CSAQRGEGAEAFF; DNA: TGCAGCGCCCAAAGGGGCGAGGGAGCTGAAGCTTTCTTT; V: TRBV29-1; J: TRBJ1-1; D: .; size: few
CDR3: CASSPRKGSGSFGEQFF; DNA: TGTGCCAGCAGTCCCCGGAAGGGTAGCGGGAGTTTCGGTGAGCAGTTCTTC; V: TRBV27; J: TRBJ2-1; D: TRBD2; size: .
CDR3: CSVGVTGGMEGYTF; DNA: TGCAGCGTTGGGGTCACAGGGGGGATGGAGGGCTACACCTTC; V: TRBV29-1; J: TRBJ1-2; D: TRBD1; size: few
CDR3: CAAETGGGNTGELFF; DNA: TGTGCGGCCGAAACTGGCGGGGGTAACACCGGGGAGCTGTTTTTT; V: TRBV2; J: TRBJ2-2; D: TRBD2; size: once
CDR3: CASSPRGSEQYF; DNA: TGTGCCAGCAGCCCCCGGGGGTCAGAGCAGTACTTC; V: TRBV7-9; J: TRBJ2-7; D: .; size: .
CDR3: CSVGERGGSYNEQFF; DNA: TGCAGCGTTGGTGAGCGGGGTGGATCCTACAATGAGCAGTTCTTC; V: TRBV29-1; J: TRBJ2-1; D: TRBD2; size: .
CDR3: CASVARGGSNQPQHF; DNA: TGTGCCAGCGTAGCAAGGGGAGGTAGCAATCAGCCCCAGCATTTT; V: TRBV2; J: TRBJ1-5; D: .; size: few
CDR3: CASSPPGRVVEKLFF; DNA: TGTGCCAGCAGCCCCCCGGGGAGGGTGGTAGAAAAACTGTTTTTT; V: TRBV11-2; J: TRBJ1-4; D: .; size: .
CDR3: CSVDSLGKGLHHSYNEQFF; DNA: TGCAGCGTTGATTCCTTAGGTAAGGGGCTGCATCACTCCTACAATGAGCAGTTCTTC; V: TRBV29-1; J: TRBJ2-1; D: .; size: .
CDR3: CASSPLLSVSGANVLTF; DNA: TGTGCCAGCAGCCCCCTTCTCAGCGTTAGTGGGGCCAACGTCCTGACTTTC; V: TRBV7-8; J: TRBJ2-6; D: .; size: .
CDR3: CASRFGQANYEQYF; DNA: TGTGCCAGCAGGTTCGGACAGGCTAACTACGAGCAGTACTTC; V: TRBV28; J: TRBJ2-7; D: TRBD1; size: .
CDR3: CASSWGQGLETQYF; DNA: TGTGCCAGCAGCTGGGGCCAGGGCTTAGAGACCCAGTACTTC; V: TRBV5-4; J: TRBJ2-5; D: .; size: .
CDR3: CASRTGTPRNEQYF; DNA: TGTGCCAGCAGGACCGGGACGCCAAGAAACGAGCAGTACTTC; V: TRBV28; J: TRBJ2-7; D: .; size: .
CDR3: CASRLGVAQGFEQYF; DNA: TGTGCCAGCAGACTTGGAGTAGCGCAGGGCTTCGAGCAGTACTTC; V: TRBV6-6; J: TRBJ2-7; D: .; size: .
CDR3: CASSPPGLAGGTDTQYF; DNA: TGTGCCAGCAGCCCGCCGGGACTAGCGGGGGGCACAGATACGCAGTATTTT; V: TRBV5-4; J: TRBJ2-3; D: TRBD2; size: .
CDR3: CASSLSLPRYNEQFF; DNA: TGTGCCAGCAGTTTATCCCTACCACGCTACAATGAGCAGTTCTTC; V: TRBV27; J: TRBJ2-1; D: .; size: few
CDR3: CAWSVSQYSNQPQHF; DNA: TGTGCCTGGAGTGTAAGTCAATATAGCAATCAGCCCCAGCATTTT; V: TRBV30; J: TRBJ1-5; D: .; size: .
CDR3: CASREGNYGYTF; DNA: TGTGCCAGCAGAGAGGGTAACTATGGCTACACCTTC; V: TRBV7-2; J: TRBJ1-2; D: .; size: .
CDR3: CASSSGQGVTEAFF; DNA: TGTGCCAGCAGTTCCGGACAGGGTGTCACTGAAGCTTTCTTT; V: TRBV27; J: TRBJ1-1; D: TRBD1; size: .
CDR3: CASSSGTGDLLAKNIQYF; DNA: TGTGCCAGCAGCTCCGGGACAGGGGACCTCCTAGCCAAAAACATTCAGTACTTC; V: TRBV11-2; J: TRBJ2-4; D: TRBD1; size: .
CDR3: CASSPPGPYNEQFF; DNA: TGTGCCAGCAGTCCCCCTGGCCCCTACAATGAGCAGTTCTTC; V: TRBV27; J: TRBJ2-1; D: .; size: .
CDR3: CASSLAGTRGKGDTQYF; DNA: TGTGCCAGCAGCTTAGCGGGGACTAGGGGAAAAGGAGATACGCAGTATTTT; V: TRBV7-2; J: TRBJ2-3; D: TRBD2; size: .
CDR3: CASSLGVRAGDTQYF; DNA: TGTGCCAGCAGCTTAGGGGTCAGGGCCGGAGATACGCAGTATTTT; V: TRBV7-3; J: TRBJ2-3; D: .; size: .
CDR3: CAREELSAGEQFF; DNA: TGTGCCAGGGAAGAGCTGAGCGCGGGTGAGCAGTTCTTC; V: TRBV2; J: TRBJ2-1; D: .; size: .
CDR3: CASSSGTPIAQHF; DNA: TGTGCCAGTAGTAGCGGGACTCCCATAGCCCAGCATTTT; V: TRBV19; J: TRBJ1-5; D: .; size: .
CDR3: CASAFLMTVKSYGYTF; DNA: TGTGCCAGCGCGTTCTTGATGACGGTCAAAAGCTATGGCTACACCTTC; V: TRBV28; J: TRBJ1-2; D: .; size: .
CDR3: CATSRVRGLNLNTEAFF; DNA: TGTGCCACCAGCAGAGTCAGGGGGCTTAATCTCAACACTGAAGCTTTCTTT; V: TRBV15; J: TRBJ1-1; D: TRBD1; size: .
CDR3: CSASLNQPQHF; DNA: TGCAGTGCTAGCCTCAATCAGCCCCAGCATTTT; V: TRBV20-1; J: TRBJ1-5; D: .; size: .
CDR3: CASSSLLRLAGDRPDTQYF; DNA: TGCGCCAGCAGCTCTCTCCTAAGACTAGCGGGAGACCGGCCAGATACGCAGTATTTT; V: TRBV5-1; J: TRBJ2-3; D: TRBD2; size: .